This T cell receptor beta chain was obtained from a study of spatial heterogeneity in lung cancer. Background on the study: Combinations of a unique TCR and a UMI were tallied in raw reads, and on average each appeared more than ten times.

Stated time point: sample taken at primary tumor resection. The study sequenced unsorted whole RNA from tumor, nontumor lung or frozen PBMC. Trimming removed 0 bases from V and 1 base from J; junction bases left unmatched: 17. This CDR3 is built from 21 residues. Germline V gene lookup returns CDR1 LGHNA and CDR2 YNFKEQ. Every cDNA TCR molecule received its own unique molecular identifier. Via MiXCR, TCRdb re-called the 5' RACE reads, giving one row per CDR3 protein. The sample has 25,000 or so distinct CDR3 sequences; 10% to 15% are singletons. This chain uses TRBV4-2 with TRBJ2-2; 7 nucleotides align to TRBD2. Sequenced material: PBMCs, taken at surgery. The TCR originated in a female donor with early-stage non-small cell lung cancer. The CDR3 is CASSQERRRELEKWNTGELFF. The DNA of the CDR3 is TGTGCCAGCAGCCAAGAAAGGAGGCGGGAGCTTGAAAAATGGAACACCGGGGAGCTGTTTTTT.